These T cell receptor beta chains were read from a single sample in a study of shared clonotypes between healthy human individuals. TCRdb's table, derived via immunoSEQ multiplex PCR, lists solely in-frame clones and lacks some. The sample records about 660,000 clones, roughly 70% being singletons. Sequenced: memory CD4+ T cells sorted from blood. These receptors all come from a woman in her twenties or thirties in good health. Both conserved end residues are part of each CDR3. The order of the fields is CDR3 length, clone size, D gene, V gene, J gene, CDR3 protein, CDR3 DNA. D genes are given only for firm matches. Clone size is stated in some rows and not others, as once, few, many or a class when expanded.

CDR3 length: 13
clone size: .
D gene: .
V gene: TRBV7-9
J gene: TRBJ1-4
CDR3 protein: CASSPRQNEKLFF
CDR3 DNA: TGTGCCAGCAGCCCTCGACAGAATGAAAAACTGTTTTTT

CDR3 length: 15
clone size: .
D gene: .
V gene: TRBV19
J gene: TRBJ2-2
CDR3 protein: CASSFKRLNTGELFF
CDR3 DNA: TGTGCCAGTAGTTTTAAACGACTCAACACCGGGGAGCTGTTTTTT

CDR3 length: 15
clone size: .
D gene: .
V gene: TRBV18
J gene: TRBJ2-2
CDR3 protein: CASSRSASNTGELFF
CDR3 DNA: TGTGCCAGCTCCCGATCCGCTTCCAACACCGGGGAGCTGTTTTTT

CDR3 length: 14
clone size: .
D gene: .
V gene: TRBV7-9
J gene: TRBJ1-2
CDR3 protein: CASSLGALDHGYTF
CDR3 DNA: TGTGCCAGCAGCTTAGGGGCTTTGGACCATGGCTACACCTTC

CDR3 length: 15
clone size: .
D gene: TRBD2
V gene: TRBV30
J gene: TRBJ2-1
CDR3 protein: CASTTLAGVSNEQFF
CDR3 DNA: TGTGCCTCAACGACCCTAGCGGGCGTCTCGAATGAGCAGTTCTTC

CDR3 length: 13
clone size: few
D gene: .
V gene: TRBV29-1
J gene: TRBJ2-1
CDR3 protein: CSVGMGGWNEQFF
CDR3 DNA: TGCAGCGTGGGGATGGGGGGATGGAATGAGCAGTTCTTC

CDR3 length: 15
clone size: .
D gene: .
V gene: TRBV4-2
J gene: TRBJ2-5
CDR3 protein: CASSQSAAGQETQYF
CDR3 DNA: TGTGCCAGCAGCCAAAGTGCGGCGGGGCAAGAGACCCAGTACTTC

CDR3 length: 14
clone size: few
D gene: .
V gene: TRBV18
J gene: TRBJ2-1
CDR3 protein: CASSPSGSHNEQFF
CDR3 DNA: TGTGCCAGCTCACCTTCCGGGAGCCACAATGAGCAGTTCTTC

CDR3 length: 13
clone size: .
D gene: .
V gene: TRBV5-4
J gene: TRBJ2-3
CDR3 protein: CASSRSSTDTQYF
CDR3 DNA: TGTGCCAGCAGCCGATCTAGCACAGATACGCAGTATTTT

CDR3 length: 15
clone size: .
D gene: .
V gene: TRBV28
J gene: TRBJ2-5
CDR3 protein: CASSLWNSDQETQYF
CDR3 DNA: TGTGCCAGCAGTTTATGGAATAGCGATCAAGAGACCCAGTACTTC

CDR3 length: 14
clone size: .
D gene: .
V gene: TRBV11-2
J gene: TRBJ1-1
CDR3 protein: CASRPQGSRTEAFF
CDR3 DNA: TGTGCCAGCAGGCCCCAGGGGAGCAGGACTGAAGCTTTCTTT

CDR3 length: 16
clone size: once
D gene: TRBD2
V gene: TRBV11-2
J gene: TRBJ2-1
CDR3 protein: CASSLASGRPYNEQFF
CDR3 DNA: TGTGCCAGCAGCTTAGCTAGCGGGAGGCCCTACAATGAGCAGTTCTTC

CDR3 length: 19
clone size: .
D gene: TRBD2
V gene: TRBV11-1
J gene: TRBJ2-7
CDR3 protein: CASSLGAASGRKSSYEQYF
CDR3 DNA: TGTGCCAGCAGCTTAGGTGCGGCTAGCGGGAGAAAGAGCTCCTACGAGCAGTACTTC

CDR3 length: 17
clone size: .
D gene: TRBD2
V gene: TRBV11-2
J gene: TRBJ2-1
CDR3 protein: CASRAQLAGGPYNEQFF
CDR3 DNA: TGTGCCAGCCGAGCCCAGCTGGCGGGAGGCCCTTACAATGAGCAGTTCTTC

CDR3 length: 14
clone size: .
D gene: .
V gene: TRBV5-4
J gene: TRBJ1-2
CDR3 protein: CASSSGTYNYGYTF
CDR3 DNA: TGTGCCAGCAGCTCCGGGACGTATAACTATGGCTACACCTTC

CDR3 length: 15
clone size: .
D gene: TRBD2
V gene: TRBV2
J gene: TRBJ2-7
CDR3 protein: CASSEELAGVGEQYF
CDR3 DNA: TGTGCCAGCAGTGAGGAACTAGCGGGAGTTGGCGAGCAGTACTTC

CDR3 length: 13
clone size: .
D gene: .
V gene: TRBV29-1
J gene: TRBJ1-5
CDR3 protein: CSASQGLGQPQHF
CDR3 DNA: TGCAGCGCCTCACAGGGTTTGGGTCAGCCCCAGCATTTT

CDR3 length: 15
clone size: .
D gene: .
V gene: TRBV5-1
J gene: TRBJ1-3
CDR3 protein: CASSLDTYSGNTIYF
CDR3 DNA: TGCGCCAGCAGCTTGGACACCTACTCTGGAAACACCATATATTTT

CDR3 length: 12
clone size: .
D gene: .
V gene: TRBV7-9
J gene: TRBJ2-1
CDR3 protein: CASSWGQDEQFF
CDR3 DNA: TGTGCCAGCAGCTGGGGTCAGGATGAGCAGTTCTTC

CDR3 length: 15
clone size: .
D gene: .
V gene: TRBV6-5
J gene: TRBJ1-2
CDR3 protein: CASSPTPSLNYGYTF
CDR3 DNA: TGTGCCAGCAGCCCGACACCTTCCCTTAACTATGGCTACACCTTC

CDR3 length: 15
clone size: .
D gene: .
V gene: TRBV27
J gene: TRBJ2-7
CDR3 protein: CASSKTQAPTYEQYF
CDR3 DNA: TGTGCCAGCAGTAAGACTCAGGCACCAACCTACGAGCAGTACTTC

CDR3 length: 16
clone size: few
D gene: TRBD2
V gene: TRBV5-1
J gene: TRBJ2-3
CDR3 protein: CASSLVASGIPDTQYF
CDR3 DNA: TGCGCCAGCAGCTTGGTCGCTAGCGGGATTCCAGATACGCAGTATTTT

CDR3 length: 14
clone size: .
D gene: .
V gene: TRBV6-6
J gene: TRBJ1-5
CDR3 protein: CASSYRTGGQPQHF
CDR3 DNA: TGTGCCAGCAGTTACAGGACTGGTGGTCAGCCCCAGCATTTT

CDR3 length: 13
clone size: .
D gene: .
V gene: TRBV19
J gene: TRBJ1-5
CDR3 protein: CASSIRRFQPQHF
CDR3 DNA: TGTGCCAGTAGTATCCGAAGGTTTCAGCCCCAGCATTTT

CDR3 length: 13
clone size: .
D gene: .
V gene: TRBV7-6
J gene: TRBJ2-2
CDR3 protein: CASSSSRVQELFF
CDR3 DNA: TGTGCCAGCAGCTCTTCACGGGTCCAGGAGCTGTTTTTT

CDR3 length: 19
clone size: once
D gene: TRBD2
V gene: TRBV13
J gene: TRBJ2-7
CDR3 protein: CASSGSGLAEKRGPYEQYF
CDR3 DNA: TGTGCCAGCAGCGGGTCCGGACTAGCGGAAAAACGGGGGCCCTACGAGCAGTACTTC

CDR3 length: 15
clone size: .
D gene: TRBD2
V gene: TRBV28
J gene: TRBJ2-1
CDR3 protein: CASSSGTSGRSEQFF
CDR3 DNA: TGTGCCAGCAGTTCCGGGACTAGCGGGAGAAGTGAGCAGTTCTTC

CDR3 length: 13
clone size: .
D gene: TRBD2
V gene: TRBV29-1
J gene: TRBJ2-7
CDR3 protein: CSVRTSLGYEQYF
CDR3 DNA: TGCAGCGTTCGGACTAGCCTGGGCTACGAGCAGTACTTC

CDR3 length: 15
clone size: .
D gene: TRBD2
V gene: TRBV11-2
J gene: TRBJ2-7
CDR3 protein: CASSTNLAGGGEQYF
CDR3 DNA: TGTGCCAGCAGCACGAACCTAGCGGGAGGAGGGGAGCAGTACTTC

CDR3 length: 14
clone size: .
D gene: .
V gene: TRBV18
J gene: TRBJ2-7
CDR3 protein: CASSLGGSSYEQYF
CDR3 DNA: TGTGCCAGCTCACTAGGTGGGTCGAGCTACGAGCAGTACTTC

CDR3 length: 12
clone size: few
D gene: .
V gene: TRBV11-2
J gene: TRBJ2-7
CDR3 protein: CASSYELGEQYF
CDR3 DNA: TGTGCCAGCAGCTATGAGCTTGGCGAGCAGTACTTC

CDR3 length: 18
clone size: .
D gene: .
V gene: TRBV5-1
J gene: TRBJ2-3
CDR3 protein: CASSPRGRPGSGTDTQYF
CDR3 DNA: TGCGCCAGCAGCCCGCGGGGGCGCCCGGGTAGCGGCACAGATACGCAGTATTTT

CDR3 length: 15
clone size: .
D gene: .
V gene: TRBV18
J gene: TRBJ1-5
CDR3 protein: CASSPDGGNNQPQHF
CDR3 DNA: TGTGCCAGCTCACCGGACGGGGGAAACAATCAGCCCCAGCATTTT

CDR3 length: 13
clone size: .
D gene: .
V gene: TRBV5-1
J gene: TRBJ1-1
CDR3 protein: CASSQDGNTEAFF
CDR3 DNA: TGCGCCAGCAGCCAAGACGGTAACACTGAAGCTTTCTTT

CDR3 length: 11
clone size: many
D gene: .
V gene: TRBV10-3
J gene: TRBJ2-7
CDR3 protein: CAIGGNYEQYF
CDR3 DNA: TGTGCCATCGGCGGAAACTACGAGCAGTACTTC

CDR3 length: 15
clone size: few
D gene: .
V gene: TRBV5-1
J gene: TRBJ2-3
CDR3 protein: CASSLVGGSTDTQYF
CDR3 DNA: TGCGCCAGCAGCTTGGTTGGTGGTTCGACAGATACGCAGTATTTT

CDR3 length: 16
clone size: .
D gene: .
V gene: TRBV25-1
J gene: TRBJ2-2
CDR3 protein: CASSEHRLGNTGELFF
CDR3 DNA: TGTGCCAGCAGTGAACACCGGTTGGGGAACACCGGGGAGCTGTTTTTT

CDR3 length: 14
clone size: .
D gene: .
V gene: TRBV2
J gene: TRBJ1-1
CDR3 protein: CASRSDPGNTEAFF
CDR3 DNA: TGTGCCAGCAGAAGCGATCCGGGGAACACTGAAGCTTTCTTT

CDR3 length: 15
clone size: .
D gene: .
V gene: TRBV5-1
J gene: TRBJ2-1
CDR3 protein: CASSLKLSSYNEQFF
CDR3 DNA: TGCGCCAGCAGCTTGAAGCTAAGCTCCTACAATGAGCAGTTCTTC

CDR3 length: 15
clone size: .
D gene: .
V gene: TRBV27
J gene: TRBJ2-7
CDR3 protein: CASSLVPDKIYEQYF
CDR3 DNA: TGTGCCAGCAGTTTAGTCCCGGACAAGATTTACGAGCAGTACTTC

CDR3 length: 15
clone size: once
D gene: TRBD2
V gene: TRBV19
J gene: TRBJ2-1
CDR3 protein: CASSRRTSGSNEQFF
CDR3 DNA: TGTGCCAGTAGTAGACGGACTAGCGGGAGCAATGAGCAGTTCTTC

CDR3 length: 14
clone size: .
D gene: TRBD1
V gene: TRBV6-5
J gene: TRBJ2-7
CDR3 protein: CASRPGQLTYEQYF
CDR3 DNA: TGTGCCAGCAGGCCGGGACAGCTAACCTACGAGCAGTACTTC

CDR3 length: 12
clone size: .
D gene: TRBD1
V gene: TRBV2
J gene: TRBJ2-7
CDR3 protein: CASKGQGNEQYF
CDR3 DNA: TGTGCCAGCAAAGGACAGGGCAACGAGCAGTACTTC

CDR3 length: 15
clone size: once
D gene: .
V gene: TRBV28
J gene: TRBJ1-5
CDR3 protein: CATTNGGLRNQPQHF
CDR3 DNA: TGTGCCACCACAAACGGGGGGCTGAGGAATCAGCCCCAGCATTTT

CDR3 length: 14
clone size: .
D gene: TRBD2
V gene: TRBV5-5
J gene: TRBJ2-3
CDR3 protein: CASSPSGISGSQYF
CDR3 DNA: TGTGCCAGCAGTCCTAGCGGGATCTCTGGGTCGCAGTATTTT

CDR3 length: 16
clone size: .
D gene: TRBD2
V gene: TRBV7-2
J gene: TRBJ2-2
CDR3 protein: CASSLAGGGSLVGLFF
CDR3 DNA: TGTGCCAGCAGCTTAGCGGGAGGCGGGAGTTTGGTCGGGCTGTTTTTT

CDR3 length: 14
clone size: .
D gene: .
V gene: TRBV5-4
J gene: TRBJ2-7
CDR3 protein: CASSLGGTGTEQYF
CDR3 DNA: TGTGCCAGCAGCTTGGGTGGCACGGGGACCGAGCAGTACTTC

CDR3 length: 16
clone size: .
D gene: TRBD1
V gene: TRBV11-2
J gene: TRBJ1-3
CDR3 protein: CASSLGVGTGEYTIYF
CDR3 DNA: TGTGCCAGCAGCTTAGGAGTGGGGACAGGGGAATACACCATATATTTT

CDR3 length: 15
clone size: once
D gene: .
V gene: TRBV28
J gene: TRBJ2-3
CDR3 protein: CASSFPDWRADTQYF
CDR3 DNA: TGTGCCAGCAGTTTCCCGGACTGGCGGGCAGATACGCAGTATTTT

CDR3 length: 14
clone size: .
D gene: .
V gene: TRBV5-8
J gene: TRBJ1-2
CDR3 protein: CASSRKIANYGYTF
CDR3 DNA: TGTGCCAGCAGCCGCAAAATCGCTAACTATGGCTACACCTTC

CDR3 length: 13
clone size: .
D gene: .
V gene: TRBV6-1
J gene: TRBJ1-5
CDR3 protein: CASSETGVQPQHF
CDR3 DNA: TGTGCCAGCAGTGAAACGGGGGTCCAGCCCCAGCATTTT

CDR3 length: 13
clone size: .
D gene: .
V gene: TRBV27
J gene: TRBJ1-1
CDR3 protein: CASSSGAATEAFF
CDR3 DNA: TGTGCCAGCAGTTCCGGGGCCGCCACTGAAGCTTTCTTT

CDR3 length: 14
clone size: .
D gene: TRBD1
V gene: TRBV5-5
J gene: TRBJ2-3
CDR3 protein: CASSGETGSNTQYF
CDR3 DNA: TGTGCCAGCAGCGGCGAGACAGGGTCAAATACGCAGTATTTT

CDR3 length: 15
clone size: many
D gene: .
V gene: TRBV28
J gene: TRBJ2-7
CDR3 protein: CASSLYGGDSYEQYF
CDR3 DNA: TGTGCCAGCAGTTTATACGGCGGGGACTCCTACGAGCAGTACTTC

CDR3 length: 15
clone size: .
D gene: TRBD2
V gene: TRBV5-1
J gene: TRBJ2-7
CDR3 protein: CASRELAGGPREQYF
CDR3 DNA: TGCGCCAGCAGGGAACTAGCGGGAGGGCCCCGCGAGCAGTACTTC

CDR3 length: 14
clone size: once
D gene: .
V gene: TRBV25-1
J gene: TRBJ1-5
CDR3 protein: CASSEVQSNQPQHF
CDR3 DNA: TGTGCCAGCAGTGAGGTTCAGAGCAATCAGCCCCAGCATTTT

CDR3 length: 13
clone size: .
D gene: .
V gene: TRBV7-9
J gene: TRBJ2-7
CDR3 protein: CASSPVTDYEQYF
CDR3 DNA: TGTGCCAGCAGCCCGGTTACCGACTACGAGCAGTACTTC

CDR3 length: 13
clone size: once
D gene: .
V gene: TRBV28
J gene: TRBJ2-7
CDR3 protein: CASSPGSAYEQYF
CDR3 DNA: TGTGCCAGCAGTCCCGGCAGTGCCTACGAGCAGTACTTC

CDR3 length: 13
clone size: .
D gene: .
V gene: TRBV7-6
J gene: TRBJ2-5
CDR3 protein: CASSSLVGETQYF
CDR3 DNA: TGTGCCAGCAGCTCCTTAGTCGGGGAGACCCAGTACTTC

CDR3 length: 16
clone size: .
D gene: TRBD2
V gene: TRBV9
J gene: TRBJ2-7
CDR3 protein: CASSPSTSGRYNEQYF
CDR3 DNA: TGTGCCAGCAGCCCAAGTACTAGCGGGAGGTACAACGAGCAGTACTTC